The 25 T cell receptor beta chains reported below all come from one sample, sequenced in a study of cytomegalovirus exposure and HLA in healthy donors. Sequencing was performed with immunoSEQ multiplex PCR; in TCRdb, only in-frame clones are kept and a portion is missing. The table records around 150,000 clones, about 96% of them present only once. Specimen: PBMCs. The receptor source for this set is a woman between 18 and 30 years old in good health and CMV-seronegative.

The chain uses TRBV23-1 and TRBJ2-5, with D uncertain. Being an ORF, TRBV23-1 has a function that is uncertain. Trimming stripped 4 bases from V and 7 bases from J, with 16 bases between. The CDR3 has 14 residues. The CDR3 DNA follows: TGCGCCAGCAGTCGGCCCGGCCCATCGGGGACCCAGTACTTC. Amino acid sequence: CASSRPGPSGTQYF.

In the case of this clone: Germline and junction disagree at one end, which may indicate a read error. The J gene is TRBJ2-7, the V gene TRBV5-1; the match to TRBD1 covers 9 bases. Per the germline V gene, CDR1 is SGHRS and CDR2 is YFSETQ. CDR3 length: 14 amino acids. This chain's CDR3 is CASSQISGQGTLGF. The CDR3 DNA reads TGCGCCAGCAGCCAAATTTCGGGACAGGGAACTTTGGGCTTC.

This rearrangement joins TRBV6-6 to TRBJ2-5; the D gene is possibly TRBD1 (6 bases). Germline V CDR1 and CDR2: MNHNY, SVGAGI (reference sequence). The length of the CDR3 is 12 residues. Trimming pared 8 bases from V and 5 bases from J, leaving 12 bases between. CDR3 nucleotide sequence: TGTGCCAGCTCGAAGGGGGTGGAGACCCAGTACTTC. Translated, it gives CASSKGVETQYF.

The V and J genes are TRBV10-3 and TRBJ1-1, with a tentative D call TRBD1 (6 bases). The CDR3 is made up of 14 amino acids. Trimming shortened V by 3 bases and J by 4 bases, and 12 bases separated the two germline ends. From germline, CDR1 is ENHRY and CDR2 SYGVKD. CDR3 bases: TGTGCCATCAGTGAAGGGGGAATTTTCACTGAAGCTTTCTTT. The encoded protein is CAISEGGIFTEAFF.

The V and J genes are TRBV9 and TRBJ2-1; TRBD2 matches at 12 bases. Germline CDR1 and CDR2: SGDLS and YYNGEE. The junction had 5 bases not matched to a gene; V was cut back by 0 bases and J by 7 bases. The CDR3 covers 16 residues. The CDR3 loop is CASSVASGGAGNEQFF. CDR3 in DNA: TGTGCCAGCAGCGTAGCTAGCGGGGGGGCCGGAAATGAGCAGTTCTTC. The variable domain in full, with the rest retrieved from reference TRBV9 and TRBJ2-1, is DSGVTQTPKHLITATGQRVTLRCSPRSGDLSVYWYQQSLDQGLQFLIQYYNGEERAKGNILERFSAQQFPDLHSELNLSSLELGDSALYFCASSVASGGAGNEQFFGPGTRLTVL.

This chain uses TRBV9 with TRBJ2-2; a possible D gene is TRBD1 (6 bases). CDR1 and CDR2 (germline): SGDLS, YYNGEE. Trimming pared 4 bases from V and 7 bases from J, leaving 14 bases between. This CDR3 region has 14 residues. CDR3 nucleotides: TGTGCCAGCAGCACCCCGGACAGCAACGGGGAGCTGTTTTTT. Its translation: CASSTPDSNGELFF.

J is TRBJ1-1 and V is TRBV9, with D perhaps matching TRBD1 (6 bases). This CDR3 is 15 amino acids long. The germline V and J ends were trimmed by 3 bases and 3 bases, with 15 bases remaining between them. Germline CDR1 SGDLS, CDR2 YYNGEE. Here the CDR3 reads CASSAEGVGYTEAFF. The CDR3 DNA reads TGTGCCAGCAGCGCCGAGGGGGTTGGGTACACTGAAGCTTTCTTT. The entire variable domain, with the rest obtained from reference TRBV9 and TRBJ1-1, is as follows: DSGVTQTPKHLITATGQRVTLRCSPRSGDLSVYWYQQSLDQGLQFLIQYYNGEERAKGNILERFSAQQFPDLHSELNLSSLELGDSALYFCASSAEGVGYTEAFFGQGTRLTVV.

The chain uses TRBV7-2 and TRBJ1-2, with TRBD1 as a possible D gene (5 bases). Trimming removed 2 bases from V and 4 bases from J, with 14 bases in between. CDR1 is SGHTA, CDR2 FQGNSA, per germline. This CDR3 contains 15 residues. The CDR3 DNA follows: TGTGCCAGCAGCTTACAGGGCCCTAGTACCTATGGCTACACCTTC. This encodes CASSLQGPSTYGYTF.

The chain links TRBV9 to TRBJ2-2; TRBD1 is a possible D gene (6 bases). The CDR3 totals 15 residues. Germline CDR1 is SGDLS and CDR2 is YYNGEE. V lost 1 base and J lost 3, with 10 bases in between. The CDR3 spells CASSVRTDYTGELFF. CDR3 DNA: TGTGCCAGCAGCGTAAGGACAGACTACACCGGGGAGCTGTTTTTT.

The gene calls are TRBV7-2 and TRBJ1-5; D may be TRBD1 (5 bases). V was pared by 1 base and J by 5 bases, with 12 bases between. Germline lookup yields CDR1 SGHTA and CDR2 FQGNSA. The CDR3 is 15 amino acids. The CDR3 sequence: CASSLGSRVYQPQHF. The CDR3 nucleotides are TGTGCCAGCAGCTTAGGCAGCAGGGTCTATCAGCCCCAGCATTTT.

The chain employs TRBV7-2 and TRBJ2-3; perhaps TRBD1 as D (6 bases). CDR3 length: 13 amino acids. Trimming stripped 5 bases from V and 4 bases from J, with 10 bases between. The germline V gene has CDR1 SGHTA and CDR2 FQGNSA. CDR3 nucleotides: TGTGCCAGCAGCAGACAGGAACCAGATACGCAGTATTTT. This sequence encodes CASSRQEPDTQYF.

The chain recombines TRBV7-9 with TRBJ1-2; a possible D gene is TRBD1 (5 bases). CDR3 length: 15 residues. Germline lookup yields CDR1 SEHNR and CDR2 FQNEAQ (reference sequence). Trimming pared 2 bases from V and 4 bases from J, leaving 14 bases between. The CDR3 nucleotides are TGTGCCAGCAGCTTAACCACTGGGGGAGGCTATGGCTACACCTTC. Its protein product is CASSLTTGGGYGYTF.

The chain employs TRBV18 and TRBJ1-4; 9 positions match TRBD1. J lost 3 bases, V lost 5 bases, and 10 bases had no gene match. The CDR3 consists of 17 residues. Germline CDR1 KGHSH, CDR2 LQKENI. For the CDR3, the DNA is TGTGCCAGCTCATTTGACCAGGACAGGGGTTCTAATGAAAAACTGTTTTTT. Translating it yields CASSFDQDRGSNEKLFF.

The genes are TRBV11-2 and TRBJ2-3, with D possibly TRBD2 on 5 matching bases. Germline V lookup: CDR1 SGHAT, CDR2 FQNNGV. Trimming pared 5 bases from V and 0 bases from J, leaving 15 bases between. This CDR3 is 16 amino acids long. The chain's CDR3 is CASSLTRDRSTDTQYF. In nucleotides, the CDR3 is TGTGCCAGCAGCCTAACCCGGGATCGGAGCACAGATACGCAGTATTTT.

This chain uses TRBV2 with TRBJ2-3; TRBD2 matches 15 bases. The CDR3 is 16 amino acids. Trimming cost V 6 bases and J 4 bases; bases outside gene matches: 5. The germline CDR1 and CDR2 sequences are SNHLY and FYNNEI. The CDR3, as DNA: TGTGCCAGCAGGAAACGGACTAGCGGGGGGGCAGATACGCAGTATTTT. It codes for CASRKRTSGGADTQYF.

The V and J genes are TRBV27 and TRBJ2-5, with 7 bases that match TRBD2. Germline V gene lookup returns CDR1 MNHEY and CDR2 SMNVEV (reference sequence). The CDR3 runs 13 residues. Trimming removed 5 bases from V and 5 bases from J; junction bases left unmatched: 5. Written as DNA, the CDR3 is TGTGCCAGCAGTGGGGGGGTGTGGGAGACCCAGTACTTC. Its protein product is CASSGGVWETQYF.

The V gene is TRBV18, the J gene TRBJ2-3; the match to TRBD1 covers 9 bases. The CDR3 is 16 residues long. Trimming cost V 8 bases and J 3 bases; bases outside gene matches: 12. From germline, CDR1 is KGHSH and CDR2 LQKENI. DNA for the CDR3: TGTGCCAGCCATTCCGGAGTGGGACAGGGAACAGATACGCAGTATTTT. It encodes CASHSGVGQGTDTQYF.

This sequence joins TRBV7-2 and TRBJ2-7; D may be TRBD1 (6 bases). Looked up from germline, CDR1 is SGHTA and CDR2 is FQGNSA. This CDR3 is 15 amino acids long. With 7 bases removed from V and 4 bases from J, the gap between germline ends came to 20 bases. CDR3 bases: TGTGCCAGCACCAATCAACAGGGAAGTCGGTACGAGCAGTACTTC. This sequence encodes CASTNQQGSRYEQYF.

The J gene is TRBJ2-5, the V gene TRBV11-1, with D possibly being TRBD2 (6 bases). The germline gives CDR1 SGHAT, CDR2 FQDESV (reference sequence). The CDR3 covers 13 residues. Trimming took 3 bases from V and 3 from J, leaving 8 bases between them. The CDR3 nucleotides are TGTGCCAGCAGCTTGTCGGGAGAAGAGACCCAGTACTTC. Protein: CASSLSGEETQYF.

The rearrangement joins TRBV5-4 to TRBJ1-2, with 7 bases aligning to TRBD1. CDR1 is SGHNT, CDR2 YYREEE, per germline (reference sequence). This CDR3 comprises 14 residues. Trimming removed 4 bases from V and 5 bases from J; junction bases left unmatched: 8. The CDR3 sequence: CASSVPGQSYGYTF. The CDR3 nucleotides are TGTGCCAGCAGCGTACCGGGACAGTCATATGGCTACACCTTC. Full variable domain (missing parts from reference TRBV5-4 and TRBJ1-2): ETGVTQSPTHLIKTRGQQVTLRCSSQSGHNTVSWYQQALGQGPQFIFQYYREEENGRGNFPPRFSGLQFPNYSSELNVNALELDDSALYLCASSVPGQSYGYTFGSGTRLTVV.

The chain links TRBV5-1 to TRBJ2-3; tentative D call: TRBD2 (5 bases). CDR1 SGHRS and CDR2 YFSETQ come from the germline V gene. This CDR3 has 14 amino acids. Between the trimmed V and J ends, which lost 5 bases and 0 bases, there was a span of 10 bases. This chain's CDR3 is CASRMRASTDTQYF. CDR3 sequence (DNA): TGCGCCAGCAGAATGAGGGCCAGCACAGATACGCAGTATTTT.

This clone was recorded once. The chain links TRBV25-1 to TRBJ2-7, with D unclear. The V gene's germline CDR1 is MGHDK and CDR2 SYGVNS. This CDR3 is 11 amino acids long. V lost 5 bases and J lost 1, with 3 bases in between. CDR3 protein: CASSQSYEQYF. In DNA, the CDR3 is TGTGCCAGCAGTCAGTCCTACGAGCAGTACTTC.

The chain joins TRBV2 to TRBJ1-1; D is unresolved. Trimming pared 4 bases from V and 1 base from J, leaving 4 bases between. Germline V gives CDR1 SNHLY, CDR2 FYNNEI. The CDR3 sequence is 12 residues long. The CDR3 coding sequence is TGTGCCAGCAGTGTGCGGAACACTGAAGCTTTCTTT. Protein sequence: CASSVRNTEAFF.

The V gene is TRBV4-3, the J gene TRBJ1-2; weak D call: TRBD1 (5 bases). Per the germline V gene, CDR1 is LGHNA and CDR2 is YSLEER. V was pared by 3 bases and J by 0 bases, with 17 bases between. The CDR3 sequence is 17 residues long. CDR3 sequence (DNA): TGCGCCAGCAGCCAGGCTACCGACAGTTCTCCTAACTATGGCTACACCTTC. It codes for CASSQATDSSPNYGYTF.

This rearrangement joins TRBV4-1 to TRBJ1-5, with D perhaps TRBD1 (5 bases). V lost 4 bases, J lost 0 bases, and 13 bases lay in between. Per the germline V gene, CDR1 is MGHRA and CDR2 is YSYEKL. The CDR3 has 16 amino acids. The CDR3, as DNA: TGCGCCAGCAGCCCTGTGGGGGAGGGTAGCAATCAGCCCCAGCATTTT. It encodes CASSPVGEGSNQPQHF.